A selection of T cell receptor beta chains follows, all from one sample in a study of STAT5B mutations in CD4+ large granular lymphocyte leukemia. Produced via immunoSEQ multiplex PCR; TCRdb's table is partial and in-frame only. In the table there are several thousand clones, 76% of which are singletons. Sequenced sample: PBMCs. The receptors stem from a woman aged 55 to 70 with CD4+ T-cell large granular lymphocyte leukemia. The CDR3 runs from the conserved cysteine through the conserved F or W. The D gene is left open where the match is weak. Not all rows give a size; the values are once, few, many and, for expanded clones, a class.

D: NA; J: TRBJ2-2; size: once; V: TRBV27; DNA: TGTGCCAGCAGTTTTGTGACAGAGAACACCGGGGAGCTGTTTTTT; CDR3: CASSFVTENTGELFF
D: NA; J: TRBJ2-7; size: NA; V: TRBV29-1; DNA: TGCAGCGTTGGTGTTGCACTCACCTACGAGCAGTACTTC; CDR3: CSVGVALTYEQYF
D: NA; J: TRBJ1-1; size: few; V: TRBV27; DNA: TGTGCCAGCAGTGACCCTGCGGGAGGGCGTCTTGGAGAAGCTTTCTTT; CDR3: CASSDPAGGRLGEAFF
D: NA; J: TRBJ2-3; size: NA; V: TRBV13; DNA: TGTGCCAGCAGCTTACAAGGGAATACGCAGTATTTT; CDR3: CASSLQGNTQYF
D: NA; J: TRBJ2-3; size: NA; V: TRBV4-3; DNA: TGCGCCAGCAGCCAACGGGACCTAGCCACAGATACGCAGTATTTT; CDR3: CASSQRDLATDTQYF
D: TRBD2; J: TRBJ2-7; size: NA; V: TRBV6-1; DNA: TGTGCCAGCAGTGAAGCTGGACTAGCCAGAGAGCAGTACTTC; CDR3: CASSEAGLAREQYF
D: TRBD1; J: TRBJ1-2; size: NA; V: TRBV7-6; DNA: TGTGCCAGCAGCCCGGACAGGGATGGCTATGGCTACACCTTC; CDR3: CASSPDRDGYGYTF
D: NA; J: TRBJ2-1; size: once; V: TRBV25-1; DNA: TGTGCCAGCAGTGATGGGAGAAGGAATGAGCAGTTCTTC; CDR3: CASSDGRRNEQFF
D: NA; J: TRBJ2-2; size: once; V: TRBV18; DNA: TGTGCCAGCTCACCAGGGGTCACCGGGGAGCTGTTTTTT; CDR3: CASSPGVTGELFF
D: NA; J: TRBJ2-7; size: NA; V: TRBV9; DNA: TGTGCCAGCAGCGTAGGACAGGTTCCTTACGAGCAGTACTTC; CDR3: CASSVGQVPYEQYF
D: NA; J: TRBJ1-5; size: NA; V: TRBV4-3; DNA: TGCGCCAGCAGCCAAGTTTGGAATCAGCCCCAGCATTTT; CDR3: CASSQVWNQPQHF
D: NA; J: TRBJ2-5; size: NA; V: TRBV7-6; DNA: TGTGCCAGCAGTCAGACGTTTCAGGGGGGAGAGACCCAGTACTTC; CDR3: CASSQTFQGGETQYF
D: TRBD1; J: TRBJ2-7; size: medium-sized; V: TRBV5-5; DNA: TGTGCCAGCAGCTTCTCACCGGGCCAGGGGGACGAGCAGTACTTC; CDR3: CASSFSPGQGDEQYF
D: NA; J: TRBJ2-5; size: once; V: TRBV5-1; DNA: TGCGCCAGCAGCTTCGGGTGGGGTAGGGAGACCCAGTACTTC; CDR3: CASSFGWGRETQYF
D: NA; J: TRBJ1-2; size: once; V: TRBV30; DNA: TGTGCCTGGGCCCCTGTGGGGCTCCTTGGCTACACCTTC; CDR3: CAWAPVGLLGYTF
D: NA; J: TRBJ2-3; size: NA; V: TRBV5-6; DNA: TGTGCCAGCAGCCGTAAACCTAGCACAGATACGCAGTATTTT; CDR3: CASSRKPSTDTQYF